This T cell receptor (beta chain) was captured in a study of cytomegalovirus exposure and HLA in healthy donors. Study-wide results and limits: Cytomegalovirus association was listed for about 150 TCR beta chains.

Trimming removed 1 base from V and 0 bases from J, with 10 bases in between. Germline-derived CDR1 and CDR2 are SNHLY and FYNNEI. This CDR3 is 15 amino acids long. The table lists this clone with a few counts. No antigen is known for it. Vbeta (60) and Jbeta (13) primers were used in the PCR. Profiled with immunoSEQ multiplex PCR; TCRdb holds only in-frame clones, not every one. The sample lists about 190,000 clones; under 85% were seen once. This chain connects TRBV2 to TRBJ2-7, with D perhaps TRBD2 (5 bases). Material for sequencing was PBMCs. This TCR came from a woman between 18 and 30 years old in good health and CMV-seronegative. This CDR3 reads CASSEERTFSYEQYF. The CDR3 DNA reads TGTGCCAGCAGTGAAGAAAGGACTTTCTCCTACGAGCAGTACTTC.